The 17 T cell receptor beta chains given below trace back to one sample, sequenced in a study of CD4 and CD8 cells across lung adenocarcinoma regions. One entry per CDR3 protein, called by TCRdb with MiXCR from the PCR reads. The data show roughly 20,000 distinct CDR3 sequences, roughly 50% seen once. The source material was CD4+ T cells from the margin of a lung tumor. The receptor source for this set is a male donor with lung adenocarcinoma. The CD4 and CD8 labels of this study may be unreliable.

The chain uses TRBV6-1 and TRBJ2-5; D is perhaps TRBD1 or TRBD2 (7 bases each). The CDR3 is 14 amino acids. Trimming removed 3 bases at V and 5 bases at J, with 13 bases between. The V gene's germline CDR1 is MNHNS and CDR2 SASEGT. The CDR3 loop reads CASSDGGTVETQYF. CDR3 bases: TGTGCCAGCAGTGACGGGGGGACAGTGGAGACCCAGTACTTC.

There are a few counts of this clonotype. The rearrangement links TRBV27 to TRBJ2-5; TRBD2 matches 8 bases. The V segment lost 5 bases and the J segment 7 bases; nucleotides outside the gene matches: 15. CDR1 is MNHEY and CDR2 is SMNVEV in the germline V gene (reference sequence). The length of the CDR3 is 16 residues. In DNA, the CDR3 is TGTGCCAGCAGTCCCCTGGGGAGCGGGAGTGGTGGGACCCAGTACTTC. This gives the protein CASSPLGSGSGGTQYF.

J is TRBJ2-1 and V is TRBV6-5, with D perhaps TRBD1 (5 bases). Trimming cost V 0 bases and J 4 bases, with 16 bases left between them. Per germline, CDR1 MNHEY and CDR2 SVGAGI. The CDR3 runs 17 residues. This chain's CDR3 is CASSYSSWYRSYNEQFF. The CDR3 DNA follows: TGTGCCAGCAGTTACTCGAGTTGGTACAGGAGTTACAATGAGCAGTTCTTC.

The V gene is TRBV9, the J gene TRBJ2-1, with 9 bases that match TRBD1. Trimming at V came to 3 bases and at J to 4 bases, leaving 2 bases not matched to a gene. From germline, CDR1 is SGDLS and CDR2 YYNGEE. CDR3 length: 14 residues. Here the CDR3 DNA reads TGTGCCAGCAGCGGGACAGGGGCTTACAATGAGCAGTTCTTC. Amino acids: CASSGTGAYNEQFF.

This clonotype was counted once. Compared with germline, one end of the junction differs, possibly owing to a read error. CDR3 residues: CASRGVRATDTQYF. As DNA, the CDR3 is TGTGCCAGCAGGGGGGTGAGAGCCACAGACACGCAGTATTTC. The rearrangement uses TRBV6-1 and TRBJ2-3; D may be TRBD1 or TRBD2 (5 bases each). The CDR3 loop spans 14 amino acids. Per the germline V gene, CDR1 is MNHNS and CDR2 is SASEGT.

In this sample, this clonotype turned up many times. The chain has TRBV4-1 and TRBJ2-5, with TRBD2 matching over 13 bases. Unmatched junction bases numbered 10, after V lost 5 bases and J lost 4 bases. Germline-derived CDR1 and CDR2 are MGHRA and YSYEKL. The CDR3 contains 17 residues. CDR3 residues: CASSLGLAGDLPETQYF. As DNA, the CDR3 is TGCGCCAGCAGCTTAGGACTAGCGGGAGATCTTCCAGAGACCCAGTACTTC.

The table lists this clonotype with many counts. The chain recombines TRBV6-1 with TRBJ2-3; D remains ambiguous. In germline, CDR1 is MNHNS, CDR2 SASEGT. The V gene lost 7 bases and the J gene lost 2 bases, with 7 bases spanning the gap. This CDR3 spans 12 amino acids. The CDR3 nucleotides are TGTGCCAGCAATACTTTCACAGATACGCAGTATTTT. It encodes CASNTFTDTQYF.

There are many counts of this clonotype. This chain uses TRBV3-1 with TRBJ2-2; 7 nucleotides line up with TRBD2. This CDR3 is 17 amino acids long. Looked up from germline, CDR1 is LGHDT and CDR2 is YNNKEL (reference sequence). V trimming: 0 bases; J trimming: 5 bases; junction bases outside the gene matches: 9. The CDR3 bases are TGTGCCAGCAGCCAAGAGCCCCTAGCGGAGAGGACCGGGGAGCTGTTTTTT. Translated: CASSQEPLAERTGELFF. The whole variable domain, filled in from reference TRBV3-1 and TRBJ2-2, reads DTAVSQTPKYLVTQMGNDKSIKCEQNLGHDTMYWYKQDSKKFLKIMFSYNNKELIINETVPNRFSPKSPDKAHLNLHINSLELGDSAVYFCASSQEPLAERTGELFFGEGSRLTVL.

A word on this clonotype: No conserved phenylalanine or tryptophan is present at the end of the CDR3, so a read error is the likely explanation. The limits of the CDR3 on the DNA are not certain, so only TCRdb's listed CDR3 is given. V and J are TRBV10-2 and TRBJ1-4. The length of the CDR3 is 9 amino acids, counting both ends. Germline V gene lookup returns CDR1 WSHSY and CDR2 SAAADI. The CDR3: CASSDLGPV.

As to this clonotype: Given a much more abundant clone one base away, this may be a read error. The chain recombines TRBV6-2 or TRBV6-3 with TRBJ2-5; D gene ambiguous. The DNA end lines up better with TRBJ2-7; the J call may be wrong. The CDR3 covers 16 residues. Germline V gives CDR1 MNHEY, CDR2 SVGEGT. CDR3 sequence (DNA): TGTGCCAGCAGTTCCCAACGGAGACTTAGCTCCTACGAGCAGTACTTC. The encoded protein is CASSSQRRLSSYEQYF.

The V call is TRBV10-3, the J call TRBJ1-2; 9 positions agree with TRBD1. V dropped 6 bases and J dropped 6; count of bases not matched to a gene: 11. Germline V lookup: CDR1 ENHRY, CDR2 SYGVKD. The length of the CDR3 is 15 residues. In DNA, the CDR3 is TGTGCCATCAGACCTTGGACAGGGGTAAAGGATGGCTACACCTTC. Protein: CAIRPWTGVKDGYTF.

This sequence joins TRBV7-9 and TRBJ2-3, with D perhaps matching TRBD2 (6 bases). The V gene lost 4 bases and the J gene lost 2 bases, with 13 bases spanning the gap. CDR3 length equals 15 residues. Germline CDR1 and CDR2: SEHNR and FQNEAQ (reference sequence). CDR3 loop: CASSWSSDHTDTQYF. The CDR3, as DNA: TGTGCCAGCAGCTGGTCTAGCGACCACACAGATACGCAGTATTTT.

This clonotype came up many times. The V call is TRBV7-8, the J call TRBJ2-7, with TRBD1 identical over 7 bases. The CDR3 sequence is 16 residues long. Germline CDR1 and CDR2: SGHVS and FQNEAQ. Unmatched junction bases numbered 12, after V lost 7 bases and J lost 0 bases. The CDR3 reads CASTTGKGQTSYEQYF. The CDR3 nucleotides are TGTGCCAGCACCACGGGCAAGGGACAGACCTCCTACGAGCAGTACTTC.

This clonotype has ten or more counts. J is TRBJ1-2 and V is TRBV4-1; D might be TRBD1 (6 bases). CDR3 length: 15 amino acids. Germline V gives CDR1 MGHRA, CDR2 YSYEKL. The V end lost 1 base, the J end lost 4 bases, and 13 bases lay between the germline ends. The CDR3 reads CASSQGAGQLYGYTF. CDR3 coding DNA: TGCGCCAGCAGCCAAGGAGCAGGACAGCTCTATGGCTACACCTTC.

The rearrangement links TRBV4-1 to TRBJ2-5; TRBD2 might be the D (6 bases). The J call may be in error: the DNA end matches TRBJ2-7 better. The CDR3 is 15 residues long. Germline V CDR1 and CDR2: MGHRA, YSYEKL. The CDR3 region is CASSDGTPGSYEQYF. Written as DNA, the CDR3 is TGCGCCAGCAGCGATGGGACTCCCGGGAGTTACGAGCAGTACTTC.

This clonotype is categorized as medium-sized. The chain couples TRBV6-5 to TRBJ1-1; tentative D call: TRBD1 (5 bases). V lost 6 bases, J lost 3 bases, and 14 bases lay in between. The CDR3 is made up of 14 amino acids. Germline lookup yields CDR1 MNHEY and CDR2 SVGAGI. The CDR3 region is CASSRPDSYTEAFF. The DNA of the CDR3 is TGTGCCAGCAGCCGCCCAGACAGCTACACTGAAGCTTTCTTT.

This rearrangement joins TRBV6-1 to TRBJ1-6; 8 bases match TRBD1. This CDR3 region has 15 residues. Germline V lookup: CDR1 MNHNS, CDR2 SASEGT. Trimming removed 5 bases from V and 8 bases from J; junction bases left unmatched: 8. The CDR3 DNA reads TGTGCCAGCAGTATGACGACAGGGGAATATTCACCCCTCCACTTT. Its translation is CASSMTTGEYSPLHF.